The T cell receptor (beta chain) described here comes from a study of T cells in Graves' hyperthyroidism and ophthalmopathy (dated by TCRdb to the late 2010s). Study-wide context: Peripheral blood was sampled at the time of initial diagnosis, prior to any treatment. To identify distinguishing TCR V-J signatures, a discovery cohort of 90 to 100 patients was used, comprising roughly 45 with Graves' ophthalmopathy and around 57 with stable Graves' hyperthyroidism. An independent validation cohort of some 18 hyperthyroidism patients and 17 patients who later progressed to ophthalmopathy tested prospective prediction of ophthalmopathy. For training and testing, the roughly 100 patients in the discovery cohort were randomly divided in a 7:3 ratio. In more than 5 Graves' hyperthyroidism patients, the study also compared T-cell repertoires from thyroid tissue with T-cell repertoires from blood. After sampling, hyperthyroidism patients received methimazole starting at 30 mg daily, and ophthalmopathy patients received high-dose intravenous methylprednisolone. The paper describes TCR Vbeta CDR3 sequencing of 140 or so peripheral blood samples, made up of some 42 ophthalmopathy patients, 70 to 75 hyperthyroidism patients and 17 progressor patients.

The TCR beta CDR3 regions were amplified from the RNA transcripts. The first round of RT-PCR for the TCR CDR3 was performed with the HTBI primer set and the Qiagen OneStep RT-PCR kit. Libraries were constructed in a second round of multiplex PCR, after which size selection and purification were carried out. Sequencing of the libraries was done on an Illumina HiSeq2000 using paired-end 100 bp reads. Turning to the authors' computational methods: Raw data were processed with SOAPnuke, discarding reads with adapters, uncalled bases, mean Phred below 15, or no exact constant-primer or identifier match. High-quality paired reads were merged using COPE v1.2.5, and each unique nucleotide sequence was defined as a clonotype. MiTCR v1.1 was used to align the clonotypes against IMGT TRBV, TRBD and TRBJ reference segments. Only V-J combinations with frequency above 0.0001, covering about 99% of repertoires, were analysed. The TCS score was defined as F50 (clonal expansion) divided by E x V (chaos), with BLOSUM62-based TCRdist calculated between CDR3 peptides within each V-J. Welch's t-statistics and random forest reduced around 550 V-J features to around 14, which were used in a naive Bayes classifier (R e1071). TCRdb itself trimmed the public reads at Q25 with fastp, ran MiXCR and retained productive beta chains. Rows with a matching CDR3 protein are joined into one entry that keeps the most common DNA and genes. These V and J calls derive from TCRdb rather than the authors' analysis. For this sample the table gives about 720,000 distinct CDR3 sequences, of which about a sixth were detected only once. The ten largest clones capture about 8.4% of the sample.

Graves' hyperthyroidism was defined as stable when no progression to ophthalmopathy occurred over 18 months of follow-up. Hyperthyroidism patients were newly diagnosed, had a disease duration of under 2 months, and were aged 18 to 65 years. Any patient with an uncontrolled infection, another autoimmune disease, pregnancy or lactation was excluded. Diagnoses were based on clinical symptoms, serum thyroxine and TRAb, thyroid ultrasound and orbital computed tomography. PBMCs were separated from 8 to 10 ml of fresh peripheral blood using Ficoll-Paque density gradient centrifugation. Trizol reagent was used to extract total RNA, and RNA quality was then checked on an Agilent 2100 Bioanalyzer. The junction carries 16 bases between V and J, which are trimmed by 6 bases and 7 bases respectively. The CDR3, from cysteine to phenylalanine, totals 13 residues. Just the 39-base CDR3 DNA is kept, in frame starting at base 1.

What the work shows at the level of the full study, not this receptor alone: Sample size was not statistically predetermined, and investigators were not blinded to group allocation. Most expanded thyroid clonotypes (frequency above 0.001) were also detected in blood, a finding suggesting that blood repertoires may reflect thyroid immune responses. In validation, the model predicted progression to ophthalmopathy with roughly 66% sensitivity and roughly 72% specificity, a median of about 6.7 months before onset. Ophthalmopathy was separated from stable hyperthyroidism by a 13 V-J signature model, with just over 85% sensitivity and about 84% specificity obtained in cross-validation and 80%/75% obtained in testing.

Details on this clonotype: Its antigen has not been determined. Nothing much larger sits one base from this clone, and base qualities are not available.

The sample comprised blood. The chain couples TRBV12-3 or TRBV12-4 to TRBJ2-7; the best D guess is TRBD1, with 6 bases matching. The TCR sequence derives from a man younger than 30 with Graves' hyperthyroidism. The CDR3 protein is CASSLNREIEQYF. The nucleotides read TGTGCCAGCAGCCTGAACAGGGAGATTGAGCAGTACTTC.